Listed below are T cell receptor beta chains from one sample, sequenced in a study of blood T cell repertoires in COVID-19. The assay was immunoSEQ multiplex PCR, and TCRdb's table has in-frame clones only and misses some. The sample has 190,000 or so clones, around 87% seen once; the top ten hold 2.7%. Sequences were obtained from peripheral blood. These receptors came from a man in his forties or fifties with active or convalescent COVID-19. Each CDR3 is given with its conserved first and last residue. Fields, in order: clone size, D gene, J gene, V gene, CDR3 protein, CDR3 DNA. A D gene is named only where the DNA matches it firmly. A row's size may be missing; if present it is once, few, many or a size class.

- | - | TRBJ1-5 | TRBV5-1 | CASSLAGTNQPQHF | TGCGCCAGCAGCTTGGCTGGCACCAATCAGCCCCAGCATTTT
- | - | TRBJ1-2 | TRBV6-5 | CASRKQGLDRGYTF | TGTGCCAGCAGAAAACAGGGTTTAGATCGTGGCTACACCTTC
- | - | TRBJ2-7 | TRBV28 | CATHRRPDEQYF | TGTGCCACCCACAGGCGTCCAGACGAGCAGTACTTC
- | TRBD1 | TRBJ2-1 | TRBV7-6 | CASSLILASGTGSYNEQFF | TGTGCCAGCAGCTTAATCTTAGCTTCGGGGACAGGGTCCTACAATGAGCAGTTCTTC
- | TRBD1 | TRBJ1-2 | TRBV3-1/TRBV3-2 | CASSPRTGGNYGYTF | TGTGCCAGCAGCCCCAGGACAGGGGGCAACTATGGCTACACCTTC
- | - | TRBJ1-2 | TRBV3-1/TRBV3-2 | CASSQDFGGYTF | TGTGCCAGCAGCCAAGATTTCGGTGGCTACACCTTC
- | - | TRBJ1-4 | TRBV7-2 | CASSLGGQGFLNEKLFF | TGTGCCAGCAGCTTAGGGGGGCAGGGTTTTCTTAATGAAAAACTGTTTTTT
few | - | TRBJ1-1 | TRBV4-2 | CASSQAQANTEAFF | TGTGCCAGCAGCCAAGCACAGGCGAACACTGAAGCTTTCTTT
- | TRBD1 | TRBJ2-7 | TRBV4-1 | CASSPGQGANYEQYF | TGCGCCAGCAGCCCGGGACAGGGTGCGAACTACGAGCAGTACTTC
- | TRBD2 | TRBJ2-1 | TRBV7-6 | CASSMGLAGYNEQFF | TGTGCCAGCAGCATGGGACTAGCGGGATACAATGAGCAGTTCTTC
- | - | TRBJ1-2 | TRBV20-1 | CSAREGVGYTF | TGCAGTGCTAGAGAAGGGGTTGGCTACACCTTC
- | - | TRBJ1-6 | TRBV28 | CASSLGGRNSPLHF | TGTGCCAGCAGTTTGGGGGGACGTAATTCACCCCTCCACTTT
- | TRBD2 | TRBJ2-1 | TRBV30 | CAWTVGGKYNEQFF | TGTGCCTGGACTGTGGGGGGGAAATACAATGAGCAGTTCTTC
- | TRBD1 | TRBJ1-5 | TRBV6-2/TRBV6-3 | CASSDQGARGNQPQHF | TGTGCCAGCAGTGATCAGGGGGCCAGGGGCAATCAGCCCCAGCATTTT
- | TRBD2 | TRBJ2-1 | TRBV6-5 | CASDRLAAYNEQFF | TGTGCCAGCGATAGACTAGCGGCGTACAATGAGCAGTTCTTC
- | TRBD1 | TRBJ2-5 | TRBV15 | CATSRDWDRGRSETQYF | TGTGCCACCAGCAGAGATTGGGACAGGGGGCGATCTGAGACCCAGTACTTC
- | - | TRBJ2-5 | TRBV28 | CASSPSRDQETQYF | TGTGCCAGCAGTCCCTCCCGGGACCAAGAGACCCAGTACTTC
- | TRBD2 | TRBJ2-3 | TRBV6-6 | CASTSSGGLTDTQYF | TGTGCCAGCACTTCTAGCGGGGGACTCACAGATACGCAGTATTTT
- | - | TRBJ2-3 | TRBV19 | CASTPGADSTDTQYF | TGTGCCAGTACCCCCGGAGCAGATAGCACAGATACGCAGTATTTT
- | - | TRBJ2-7 | TRBV11-3 | CASSLEMGGGPRSYEQYF | TGTGCCAGCAGCTTAGAGATGGGCGGGGGCCCTCGCTCCTACGAGCAGTACTTC
- | - | TRBJ1-1 | TRBV20-1 | CSASGAGTEAFF | TGCAGTGCTAGTGGGGCGGGGACTGAAGCTTTCTTT
- | TRBD2 | TRBJ2-3 | TRBV9 | CASSVVTSGGSTQYF | TGTGCCAGCAGCGTAGTGACTAGCGGGGGGAGTACGCAGTATTTT
- | - | TRBJ2-5 | TRBV10-3 | CAISEARRSETQYF | TGTGCCATCAGTGAGGCTAGACGGTCGGAGACCCAGTACTTC
- | TRBD2 | TRBJ2-1 | TRBV5-4 | CASSLSSGGLIYNEQFF | TGTGCCAGCAGCTTATCTAGCGGGGGGTTGATTTACAATGAGCAGTTCTTC
- | - | TRBJ1-3 | TRBV19 | CASSMPSSGNTIYF | TGTGCCAGTAGTATGCCGAGCTCTGGAAACACCATATATTTT
few | - | TRBJ1-6 | TRBV3-1/TRBV3-2 | CASSQGPGSNSPLHF | TGTGCCAGCAGCCAAGGTCCGGGTTCAAATTCACCCCTCCACTTT
few | TRBD1 | TRBJ1-1 | TRBV2 | CASRGQSNTEAFF | TGTGCCAGCAGGGGACAGTCGAACACTGAAGCTTTCTTT